The text below deals with one TCR beta chain. V lost 1 base and J lost 6; bases outside the gene matches: 4. The CDR3 is 16 residues long. Germline assignment: CDR1 SGHTA and CDR2 FQGNSA. These data originate in a study of blood T cell repertoires in COVID-19. Libraries were prepared by immunoSEQ multiplex PCR; TCRdb keeps only in-frame clonotypes and omits some of them. Of some 250,000 clones in the sample, about nine tenths were seen once. This chain links TRBV7-2 with TRBJ2-5, with 14 bases that match TRBD2. Source material: PBMCs or T cells enriched from blood (not recorded which). This clonotype was sampled from a man between 18 and 29 years old who had recovered from COVID-19. This CDR3 reads CASSLGGLAGGKTQYF. The CDR3 nucleotides are TGTGCCAGCAGCTTAGGAGGACTAGCGGGGGGAAAGACCCAGTACTTC.